One and the same sample provided the 20 T cell receptor beta chains below, sequenced in a study of blood T cell repertoires in COVID-19. Using immunoSEQ multiplex PCR, the repertoire was profiled, and TCRdb retains in-frame clones only, with some absent. The sample has 150,000 to 200,000 clones; roughly 85% are singletons. Sequences were obtained from PBMCs or T cells enriched from blood (not recorded which). These receptors were taken from a woman between 18 and 30 years old who had recovered from COVID-19.

The CDR3 sequence is CASSLDRVDYGYTF. In DNA form, the CDR3 reads TGTGCCAGCAGCTTGGACAGGGTCGACTATGGCTACACCTTC. The gene calls are TRBV5-4 and TRBJ1-2; D may be TRBD1 (6 bases). Trimming pared 0 bases from V and 3 bases from J, leaving 9 bases between. This CDR3 contains 14 residues. Germline values: CDR1 SGHNT, CDR2 YYREEE (reference sequence).

This clone appeared a single time. The genes are TRBV18 and TRBJ2-1; the D is unclear. Germline assignment: CDR1 KGHSH and CDR2 LQKENI. V shed 0 bases and J shed 4 bases, with 13 bases lying between them. The CDR3 runs 16 residues. The CDR3 DNA follows: TGTGCCAGCTCACCACCCGCTAGGATGCCTTACAATGAGCAGTTCTTC. The encoded protein is CASSPPARMPYNEQFF.

The gene calls are TRBV29-1 and TRBJ1-1, with D possibly matching TRBD1 (6 bases). Germline V gives CDR1 SQVTM, CDR2 ANQGSEA. V lost 3 bases and J lost 2, with 10 bases in between. CDR3 size: 13 residues. CDR3 DNA sequence: TGCAGCGTTGAGGTCAGGGGTAACACTGAAGCTTTCTTT. It codes for CSVEVRGNTEAFF.

This chain joins TRBV10-3 and TRBJ1-4; D unclear. CDR3 length: 15 amino acids. V lost 2 bases and J 6 bases, leaving 13 bases between the germline ends. Germline loops: CDR1 ENHRY, CDR2 SYGVKD. CDR3 loop: CAISEGTEAHEKLFF. DNA of the CDR3: TGTGCCATCAGTGAGGGTACGGAGGCCCATGAAAAACTGTTTTTT.

The V call is TRBV5-1, the J call TRBJ2-5; the match to TRBD2 covers 8 bases. V dropped 4 bases and J dropped 5; count of bases not matched to a gene: 1. The CDR3 covers 12 residues. CDR1 is SGHRS, CDR2 YFSETQ, per germline. As DNA, the CDR3 is TGCGCCAGCAGCCCTAGCGGGGAGACCCAGTACTTC. Its protein product is CASSPSGETQYF.

This chain's CDR3 is CASSVEGLVWNEQFF. CDR3 DNA: TGTGCCAGCAGCGTAGAGGGACTAGTGTGGAATGAGCAGTTCTTC. The chain has TRBV9 and TRBJ2-1; 8 nucleotides match TRBD2. Per the germline V gene, CDR1 is SGDLS and CDR2 is YYNGEE. J gave up 7 bases and V 0 bases, and 6 bases lay outside the gene matches. This CDR3 is built from 15 residues.

The genes are TRBV11-2 and TRBJ1-1; maybe TRBD1 (6 bases). Trimming took off 4 bases at V and 4 bases at J, with 13 bases between the two ends. The CDR3 is 14 residues long. Germline CDR1 is SGHAT and CDR2 is FQNNGV. The CDR3 reads CASSSGQLPTEAFF. The CDR3 region has the DNA TGTGCCAGCAGCTCGGGACAACTTCCCACTGAAGCTTTCTTT.

The rearrangement joins TRBV9 to TRBJ2-7; 10 positions agree with TRBD2. Germline CDR1 SGDLS, CDR2 YYNGEE. The CDR3 spans 15 residues. With 4 bases clipped from V and 4 bases from J, the junction kept 8 bases outside the gene matches. The CDR3 sequence is CASSPGTGLAYEQYF. The CDR3 DNA is TGTGCCAGCAGCCCCGGGACGGGACTAGCGTACGAGCAGTACTTC.

This clone was observed a few times. The chain joins TRBV5-6 to TRBJ1-2; D remains ambiguous. V was pared by 2 bases and J by 2 bases, with 7 bases between. The CDR3 runs 13 residues. CDR1 and CDR2 from the germline V gene are SGHDT and YYEEEE. CDR3 nucleotides: TGTGCCAGCAGCTTACCCGGGAACTATGGCTACACCTTC. It codes for CASSLPGNYGYTF.

This clone has a handful of counts. V gene TRBV5-5 combines with J gene TRBJ1-6; TRBD1 agrees at 7 bases. This CDR3 has 15 amino acids. V lost 5 bases and J lost 8; bases outside the gene matches: 10. Germline V gives CDR1 SGHKS, CDR2 YYEKEE (reference sequence). Here the CDR3 DNA reads TGTGCCAGCAGTCCTCGACAGGGCTCGGATTCACCCCTCCACTTT. Its translation: CASSPRQGSDSPLHF. Using reference TRBV5-5 and TRBJ1-6 for the parts outside the CDR3, the full variable domain is DAGVTQSPTHLIKTRGQQVTLRCSPISGHKSVSWYQQVLGQGPQFIFQYYEKEERGRGNFPDRFSARQFPNYSSELNVNALLLGDSALYLCASSPRQGSDSPLHFGNGTRLTVT.

V is TRBV27 and J is TRBJ1-1; 8 positions match TRBD1. There are 14 residues in the CDR3. Germline lookup yields CDR1 MNHEY and CDR2 SMNVEV (reference sequence). J was trimmed by 4 bases and V by 3 bases; bases with no gene match: 4. The CDR3, as DNA: TGTGCCAGCAGTTTGACAGGGGTGGTCACTGAAGCTTTCTTT. It codes for CASSLTGVVTEAFF.

This sequence joins TRBV28 and TRBJ1-1, with 8 bases matching TRBD1. Germline V gene sequence: CDR1 MDHEN, CDR2 SYDVKM. This CDR3 comprises 14 residues. With V trimmed by 5 bases and J by 6 bases, 8 bases remained unmatched. The CDR3 bases are TGTGCCAGCAGTCAACAGGGGGTGTTCCCTGAAGCTTTCTTT. This translates into CASSQQGVFPEAFF. Full variable domain (outside the CDR3, taken from reference TRBV28 and TRBJ1-1): DVKVTQSSRYLVKRTGEKVFLECVQDMDHENMFWYRQDPGLGLRLIYFSYDVKMKEKGDIPEGYSVSREKKERFSLILESASTNQTSMYLCASSQQGVFPEAFFGQGTRLTVV.

The rearrangement uses TRBV20-1 and TRBJ1-2; D not resolved. There are 10 residues in the CDR3. CDR1 is DFQATT and CDR2 is SNEGSKA in the germline V gene (reference sequence). CDR3 sequence: CRTDLYGYTF. The CDR3 DNA reads TGCAGAACAGACCTTTATGGCTACACCTTC.

The CDR3 region is CASSPGVMRSEAFF. In nucleotides, the CDR3 is TGTGCCAGCTCACCAGGAGTCATGCGTTCTGAAGCTTTCTTT. The chain uses TRBV18 and TRBJ1-1; no clear D gene. The CDR3 contains 14 residues. Germline V gene lookup returns CDR1 KGHSH and CDR2 LQKENI. Trimming left V 2 bases short and J 6 bases short, with 13 bases between.

This clone was seen more than once but under ten times. The chain combines TRBV19 with TRBJ2-1; 10 nucleotides align to TRBD1. CDR1 and CDR2 from the germline V gene are LNHDA and SQIVND (reference sequence). The CDR3 length is 14 residues. J was trimmed by 3 bases and V by 7 bases; bases with no gene match: 3. The CDR3 DNA sequence: TGTGCCAGTACCCGGGACAGGGGCTACAATGAGCAGTTCTTC. It yields the protein CASTRDRGYNEQFF.

The chain combines TRBV5-1 with TRBJ2-2, with a weak D call TRBD2 (7 bases). The germline V gene has CDR1 SGHRS and CDR2 YFSETQ. The CDR3 totals 15 residues. The V and J ends lost 1 base and 5 bases respectively, with 12 bases between them. For the CDR3, the DNA is TGCGCCAGCAGCTTGAGGGGGGGCGAAACCGGGGAGCTGTTTTTT. Amino acids: CASSLRGGETGELFF.

The rearrangement uses TRBV4-1 and TRBJ2-3; 11 nucleotides match TRBD2. The CDR3 length is 16 residues. J lost 0 bases, V lost 3 bases, and 2 bases had no gene match. The germline V gene encodes CDR1 MGHRA and CDR2 YSYEKL. This CDR3 reads CASSHGTSGSTDTQYF. CDR3 nucleotides: TGCGCCAGCAGCCACGGGACTAGCGGAAGCACAGATACGCAGTATTTT.

V usage is TRBV5-1 and J usage is TRBJ1-5, with 8 bases that match TRBD1. Germline V gives CDR1 SGHRS, CDR2 YFSETQ. The V gene end was trimmed by 4 bases and the J gene end by 7 bases; junction bases not matched to a gene: 7. The CDR3 sequence is 14 residues long. CDR3 sequence reads: CASSVGQGVQPQHF. For the CDR3, the DNA is TGCGCCAGCAGCGTTGGACAGGGCGTCCAGCCCCAGCATTTT.

V usage is TRBV28 and J usage is TRBJ1-5, with 11 bases matching TRBD1. Germline V gene sequence: CDR1 MDHEN, CDR2 SYDVKM. The CDR3 totals 15 residues. Trimming removed 4 bases from V and 6 bases from J; junction bases left unmatched: 5. The CDR3 spells CASSSGQGAVQPQHF. The CDR3 DNA sequence: TGTGCCAGCAGTTCTGGACAGGGGGCGGTTCAGCCCCAGCATTTT.

This clone came up a few times. The chain combines TRBV6-4 with TRBJ1-2; D ambiguous. This CDR3 has 14 residues. CDR1 is MRHNA, CDR2 SNTAGT, per germline. The V end lost 2 bases, the J end lost 7 bases, and 14 bases lay between the germline ends. The CDR3 spells CASSDLGSESGYTF. Written as DNA, the CDR3 is TGTGCCAGCAGTGACCTGGGTTCGGAGAGTGGCTACACCTTC.